Each of the 24 T cell receptor beta chains below was sequenced from the same sample in a study of cytomegalovirus exposure and HLA in healthy donors. Profiling relied on immunoSEQ multiplex PCR, and the TCRdb table lists in-frame clones only, not all of them. This table has 150,000 to 200,000 clones, about 89% appearing once. The sample consisted of PBMCs. The receptors here all came from a young man in good health and CMV-seropositive.

With respect to this clone: This sample includes further DNA sequences coding for the same CDR3. The chain links TRBV6-5 to TRBJ1-2; D unresolved. The CDR3 is 13 amino acids. Germline V gene lookup returns CDR1 MNHEY and CDR2 SVGAGI. Trimming pared 2 bases from V and 4 bases from J, leaving 8 bases between. The CDR3 here is CASSYSRSYGYTF. For the CDR3, the DNA is TGTGCCAGCAGTTACAGCAGGAGCTATGGCTACACCTTC.

This clone has a handful of counts. The genes are TRBV25-1 and TRBJ1-2; D call uncertain. V shed 4 bases and J shed 8 bases, with 8 bases lying between them. This CDR3 is built from 11 residues. Germline V gene data show CDR1 as MGHDK and CDR2 as SYGVNS. CDR3 nucleotide sequence: TGTGCCAGCAGTGTCATCGGAGGCTACACCTTC. Translated, it gives CASSVIGGYTF.

This sequence joins TRBV2 and TRBJ2-1; 8 nucleotides line up with TRBD1. The CDR3 is 14 residues long. The germline gives CDR1 SNHLY, CDR2 FYNNEI. The ends lost 7 bases at V and 9 bases at J; junction bases unmatched: 11. The CDR3 protein is CASTRTGPLTEQFF. CDR3 nucleotides: TGTGCCAGCACTAGGACAGGGCCCTTAACTGAGCAGTTCTTC.

V is TRBV29-1 and J is TRBJ1-5; weak D call: TRBD1 (5 bases). The CDR3 has 13 amino acids. The V gene's germline CDR1 is SQVTM and CDR2 ANQGSEA. Trimming left V 6 bases short and J 7 bases short, with 16 bases between. As DNA, the CDR3 is TGCAGCGTCGGGACCTCCGACGGACAGCCCCAGCATTTT. It is translated as CSVGTSDGQPQHF.

The chain has TRBV5-1 and TRBJ1-3; D remains unclear. Germline values: CDR1 SGHRS, CDR2 YFSETQ. CDR3 length: 13 residues. The germline V and J ends were trimmed by 4 bases and 5 bases, with 10 bases remaining between them. CDR3 amino acids: CASSPRDRNTIYF. Here the CDR3 DNA reads TGCGCCAGCAGCCCCAGAGACAGAAACACCATATATTTT.

The chain uses TRBV5-6 and TRBJ2-3, with TRBD2 matching 10 bases. This CDR3 has 16 amino acids. Germline CDR1 SGHDT, CDR2 YYEEEE. Trimming took 0 bases from V and 2 from J; bases not matched to a gene: 3. Here the CDR3 reads CASSLASGSPTDTQYF. In DNA form, the CDR3 reads TGTGCCAGCAGCTTGGCTAGCGGGAGTCCCACAGATACGCAGTATTTT.

This clone came up once. The CDR3 protein is CASSLVGDSNQPQHF. The DNA for the CDR3 is TGCGCCAGCAGCTTGGTGGGAGATAGCAATCAGCCCCAGCATTTT. The chain links TRBV5-1 to TRBJ1-5; the D is unclear. Trimming shortened V by 0 bases and J by 0 bases, and 7 bases separated the two germline ends. Germline V gene lookup returns CDR1 SGHRS and CDR2 YFSETQ. CDR3 size: 15 residues.

The rearrangement links TRBV2 to TRBJ2-1; D tentatively fits TRBD1 or TRBD2 (5 bases each). This CDR3 is 14 amino acids long. Germline lookup yields CDR1 SNHLY and CDR2 FYNNEI. Deletions cut 6 bases from V and 8 bases from J, with 17 bases between. This CDR3 is CASRSGRNGYEQFF. The CDR3 nucleotides are TGTGCCAGCAGGTCGGGACGGAATGGATATGAGCAGTTCTTC.

The chain employs TRBV7-9 and TRBJ2-2, with TRBD1 matching 10 bases. The CDR3 loop spans 18 amino acids. With V trimmed by 5 bases and J by 7 bases, 16 bases remained unmatched. The germline gives CDR1 SEHNR, CDR2 FQNEAQ (reference sequence). CDR3 bases: TGTGCCAGCAGCGCCCAGCCGGGGGACAGGGGATTGAGCGGGGAGCTGTTTTTT. As protein: CASSAQPGDRGLSGELFF.

This chain uses TRBV7-2 with TRBJ2-3; 7 bases match TRBD1. Germline CDR1 SGHTA, CDR2 FQGNSA. After removal of 2 bases from V and 11 bases from J, the junction contained 7 bases not matched to a gene. The CDR3 is 13 amino acids. In nucleotides, the CDR3 is TGTGCCAGCAGCTTACCCGGGACAGTGGGGCAGTATTTT. It is translated as CASSLPGTVGQYF.

V gene TRBV30 combines with J gene TRBJ1-4, with D possibly matching TRBD1 (6 bases). CDR1 and CDR2 from the germline V gene are GTSNPN and SVGIG (reference sequence). The CDR3 loop spans 15 amino acids. V dropped 4 bases and J dropped 2 bases, with 14 bases sitting between them. Written as DNA, the CDR3 is TGTGCCTGGAACCCCCTGGGGGCGACTAATGAAAAACTGTTTTTT. Translating gives CAWNPLGATNEKLFF. The full variable domain, with the rest looked up from reference TRBV30 and TRBJ1-4, is SQTIHQWPATLVQPVGSPLSLECTVEGTSNPNLYWYRQAAGRGLQLLFYSVGIGQISSEVPQNLSASRPQDRQFILSSKKLLLSDSGFYLCAWNPLGATNEKLFFGSGTQLSVL.

The CDR3: CASSSGTGFPYEQYF. The CDR3 region has the DNA TGTGCCAGCAGCTCCGGGACAGGCTTTCCCTACGAGCAGTACTTC. The genes are TRBV7-6 and TRBJ2-7; 8 bases align to TRBD1. J was trimmed by 2 bases and V by 4 bases; bases with no gene match: 7. From germline, CDR1 is SGHVS and CDR2 FNYEAQ. This CDR3 spans 15 amino acids.

The chain carries TRBV2 and TRBJ1-1, with TRBD1 matching over 8 bases. The CDR3 spans 13 residues. Germline CDR1 is SNHLY and CDR2 is FYNNEI. The V gene end was trimmed by 6 bases and the J gene end by 1 base; junction bases not matched to a gene: 1. The DNA of the CDR3 is TGTGCCAGCAGGGGACAGGCGAACACTGAAGCTTTCTTT. It specifies CASRGQANTEAFF.

V and J are TRBV19 and TRBJ2-7; the D is unclear. Germline values: CDR1 LNHDA, CDR2 SQIVND (reference sequence). This CDR3 is built from 11 residues. V was clipped by 3 bases and J by 6 bases, with 6 bases between them. CDR3 sequence: CASSMSSEQYF. CDR3 nucleotide sequence: TGTGCCAGTAGTATGAGTTCCGAGCAGTACTTC.

The gene calls are TRBV13 and TRBJ2-3; 12 nucleotides line up with TRBD2. CDR1 and CDR2 (germline): PRHDT, FYEKMQ (reference sequence). The CDR3 runs to 16 residues. V shed 3 bases and J 6 bases; nucleotides not matched to a gene: 7. CDR3 nucleotide sequence: TGTGCCAGCAGCTTTTCCCTAGCGGGAGGGCCGGATACGCAGTATTTT. Translating it yields CASSFSLAGGPDTQYF. Using reference TRBV13 and TRBJ2-3 for the parts outside the CDR3, the full variable domain is AAGVIQSPRHLIKEKRETATLKCYPIPRHDTVYWYQQGPGQDPQFLISFYEKMQSDKGSIPDRFSAQQFSDYHSELNMSSLELGDSALYFCASSFSLAGGPDTQYFGPGTRLTVL.

The chain combines TRBV12-5 with TRBJ1-1; D is undetermined. CDR3 length: 12 residues. Trimming pared 3 bases from V and 1 base from J, leaving 3 bases between. In germline, CDR1 is LGHNT, CDR2 FRNRAP. CDR3 in amino acids: CASGFGNTEAFF. The CDR3 bases are TGTGCTAGTGGTTTCGGGAACACTGAAGCTTTCTTT. Full variable domain (remainder filled in from reference TRBV12-5 and TRBJ1-1): DARVTQTPRHKVTEMGQEVTMRCQPILGHNTVFWYRQTMMQGLELLAYFRNRAPLDDSGMPKDRFSAEMPDATLATLKIQPSEPRDSAVYFCASGFGNTEAFFGQGTRLTVV.

V and J are TRBV11-3 and TRBJ2-3; D ambiguous. V lost 5 bases and J 7 bases, leaving 7 bases between the germline ends. Germline V gives CDR1 SGHNT, CDR2 YENEEA. There are 11 residues in the CDR3. The CDR3 reads CASSLGNTQYF. The DNA for the CDR3 is TGTGCCAGCAGCCTGGGGAATACGCAGTATTTT.

The V and J genes are TRBV7-9 and TRBJ1-2, with TRBD1 as a possible D gene (6 bases). Germline V CDR1 and CDR2: SEHNR, FQNEAQ (reference sequence). The ends were cut back, 1 base at V and 4 bases at J, with 10 bases in the middle. The CDR3 loop spans 14 amino acids. Here the CDR3 DNA reads TGTGCCAGCAGCTTAGACAGGGTCACCTATGGCTACACCTTC. Amino acid sequence: CASSLDRVTYGYTF.

This clone was detected only once. The CDR3 protein is CASSRVQTSGKTGELFF. The CDR3 region has the DNA TGTGCCAGCAGCCGTGTCCAGACTAGCGGGAAGACCGGGGAGCTGTTTTTT. The chain carries TRBV5-4 and TRBJ2-2, with 11 bases aligning to TRBD2. Per the germline V gene, CDR1 is SGHNT and CDR2 is YYREEE (reference sequence). V was clipped by 4 bases and J by 5 bases; unmatched bases: 10. The CDR3 is 17 amino acids.

The chain has TRBV2 and TRBJ1-5; 8 bases fit TRBD1. The CDR3 runs 14 residues. Germline CDR1 SNHLY, CDR2 FYNNEI. J lost 3 bases, V lost 7 bases, and 5 bases had no gene match. As DNA, the CDR3 is TGTGCCAGCACCATGGACAGGGTCAATCAGCCCCAGCATTTT. It is translated as CASTMDRVNQPQHF.

This chain uses TRBV7-2 with TRBJ2-3; D is possibly TRBD1 (5 bases). Germline CDR1 is SGHTA and CDR2 is FQGNSA. V shed 5 bases and J shed 6 bases, with 12 bases lying between them. There are 13 residues in the CDR3. The CDR3 protein is CASSLDQGDTQYF. The CDR3 DNA reads as TGTGCCAGCAGCCTTGACCAGGGTGATACGCAGTATTTT.

The J gene is TRBJ2-7, the V gene TRBV6-5, with 7 bases identical to TRBD1. CDR1 is MNHEY and CDR2 is SVGAGI in the germline V gene. V was pared by 4 bases and J by 3 bases, with 6 bases of the junction left unmatched. The CDR3 has 14 residues. This chain's CDR3 is CASSSPPGGYEQYF. DNA for the CDR3: TGTGCCAGCAGTTCCCCCCCAGGGGGCTACGAGCAGTACTTC.

V gene TRBV29-1 combines with J gene TRBJ1-3; D gene unclear. Germline CDR1 is SQVTM and CDR2 is ANQGSEA. The ends were cut back, 3 bases at V and 2 bases at J, with 8 bases in the middle. CDR3 length equals 13 residues. The CDR3 coding sequence is TGCAGCGTTGACTGGGGTCCTGGAAACACCATATATTTT. The encoded protein is CSVDWGPGNTIYF.

The chain has TRBV9 and TRBJ2-7; TRBD1 agrees at 10 bases. The CDR3 has 16 residues. Germline V gives CDR1 SGDLS, CDR2 YYNGEE. The V segment lost 0 bases and the J segment 7 bases; nucleotides outside the gene matches: 10. The CDR3 here is CASSVDPGQGLGEQYF. The CDR3 DNA follows: TGTGCCAGCAGCGTAGACCCGGGACAGGGGTTGGGTGAGCAGTACTTC.